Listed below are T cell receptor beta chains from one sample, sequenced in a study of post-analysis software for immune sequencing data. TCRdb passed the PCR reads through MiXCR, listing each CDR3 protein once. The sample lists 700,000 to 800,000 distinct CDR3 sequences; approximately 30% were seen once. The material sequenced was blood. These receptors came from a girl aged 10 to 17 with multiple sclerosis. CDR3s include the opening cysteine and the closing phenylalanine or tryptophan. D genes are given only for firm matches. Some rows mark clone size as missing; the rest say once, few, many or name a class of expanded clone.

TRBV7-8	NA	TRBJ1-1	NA	CASSLLEGSGWAEAFF	TGTGCCAGCAGCTTATTAGAAGGTTCAGGATGGGCAGAAGCTTTCTTT
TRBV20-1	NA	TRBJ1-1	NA	CSASGGLSTEAFF	TGCAGTGCTTCGGGTGGGCTGAGCACTGAAGCTTTCTTT
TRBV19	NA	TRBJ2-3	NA	CASSKETRRQDTQYF	TGTGCCAGTAGTAAGGAGACTAGGAGGCAGGATACGCAGTATTTT
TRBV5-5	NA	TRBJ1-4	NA	CASSRTGLGEKLFF	TGTGCCAGCAGCAGGACGGGTTTAGGGGAAAAACTGTTTTTT
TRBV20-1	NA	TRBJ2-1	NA	CSASYGGSNSYNEQFF	TGCAGTGCTAGCTATGGGGGGTCGAACTCCTACAATGAGCAGTTCTTC
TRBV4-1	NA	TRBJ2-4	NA	CASRQDPGLGKNIQYF	TGCGCCAGCAGGCAGGACCCAGGTTTGGGCAAAAACATTCAGTACTTC
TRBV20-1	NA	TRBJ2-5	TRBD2	CSARDGSGREYF	TGCAGTGCTAGAGATGGGAGCGGGAGAGAGTACTTC
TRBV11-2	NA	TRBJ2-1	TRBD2	CASLGGLAGVKNEQFF	TGTGCCAGTCTTGGGGGTCTAGCGGGAGTTAAAAATGAGCAGTTCTTC
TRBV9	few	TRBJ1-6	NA	CASSRDYNNSPLHF	TGTGCCAGCAGCCGGGACTACAATAATTCACCCCTCCACTTT
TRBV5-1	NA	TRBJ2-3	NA	CASSLEGGRATQYF	TGCGCCAGCAGCTTGGAAGGAGGCAGGGCTACGCAGTATTTT
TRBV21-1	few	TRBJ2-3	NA	CASSKPTEDTQYF	TGTGCCAGCAGCAAACCGACTGAGGATACGCAGTATTTT
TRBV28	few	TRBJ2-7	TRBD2	CASIPKASGRAAEQYF	TGTGCCAGCATCCCCAAAGCTAGCGGGAGGGCGGCCGAGCAGTACTTC
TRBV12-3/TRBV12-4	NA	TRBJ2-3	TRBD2	CAGSPGTSGTDTQYF	TGTGCCGGCAGCCCCGGGACTAGCGGGACAGATACGCAGTATTTT
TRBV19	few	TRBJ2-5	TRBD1	CASSASGGQETQYF	TGTGCCAGTAGTGCGTCAGGGGGCCAAGAGACCCAGTACTTC
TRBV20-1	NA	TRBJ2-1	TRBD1	CSAQPGQSSYNEQFF	TGCAGTGCTCAACCGGGACAGAGCTCCTACAATGAGCAGTTCTTC
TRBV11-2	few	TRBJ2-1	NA	CASRSTGILTNEQFF	TGTGCCAGCAGATCAACCGGGATACTGACTAATGAGCAGTTCTTC
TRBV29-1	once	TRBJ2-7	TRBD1	CSAGTGKRAGQYF	TGCAGCGCTGGGACAGGAAAACGAGCCGGGCAGTACTTC
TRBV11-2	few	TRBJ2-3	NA	CASSLVLYGPGDTQYF	TGTGCCAGCAGCTTAGTTCTCTATGGCCCCGGGGATACGCAGTATTTT
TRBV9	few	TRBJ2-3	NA	CASSVGVLASTDTQYF	TGTGCCAGCAGCGTAGGGGTGCTAGCAAGCACAGATACGCAGTATTTT
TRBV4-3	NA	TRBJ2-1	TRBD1	CASSQGQGGDNEQFF	TGCGCCAGCAGCCAAGGACAGGGTGGTGACAATGAGCAGTTCTTC
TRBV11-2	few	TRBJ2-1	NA	CASSLWFGGHNEQFF	TGTGCCAGCAGCTTATGGTTCGGCGGGCACAATGAGCAGTTCTTC
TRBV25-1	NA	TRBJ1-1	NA	CASTARAGSTEAFF	TGTGCCAGCACCGCGAGGGCCGGGAGCACTGAAGCTTTCTTT
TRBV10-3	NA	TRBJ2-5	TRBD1	CAISTHRGETQYF	TGTGCCATCAGCACACACAGGGGAGAGACCCAGTACTTC
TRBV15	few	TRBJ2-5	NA	CATSHGGLDLGEQYF	TGTGCCACCAGCCATGGAGGGTTGGATCTCGGGGAGCAGTACTTC
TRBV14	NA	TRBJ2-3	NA	CATSDWTEADTQYF	TGTGCCACCTCAGATTGGACGGAAGCAGATACGCAGTATTTT
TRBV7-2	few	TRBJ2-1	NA	CASSLGTDRVQDEQFF	TGTGCCAGCAGCTTAGGGACCGACCGAGTTCAGGATGAGCAGTTCTTC
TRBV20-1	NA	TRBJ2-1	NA	CSASGSAAYNEQFF	TGCAGTGCTAGCGGCTCGGCAGCTTACAATGAGCAGTTCTTC
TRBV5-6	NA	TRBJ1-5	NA	CASSWWTGSNQPQHF	TGTGCCAGCAGCTGGTGGACCGGTAGCAATCAGCCCCAGCATTTT
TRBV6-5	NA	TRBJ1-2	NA	CASTRAPGEGGYTF	TGTGCCAGCACCCGAGCCCCCGGGGAGGGTGGCTACACCTTC